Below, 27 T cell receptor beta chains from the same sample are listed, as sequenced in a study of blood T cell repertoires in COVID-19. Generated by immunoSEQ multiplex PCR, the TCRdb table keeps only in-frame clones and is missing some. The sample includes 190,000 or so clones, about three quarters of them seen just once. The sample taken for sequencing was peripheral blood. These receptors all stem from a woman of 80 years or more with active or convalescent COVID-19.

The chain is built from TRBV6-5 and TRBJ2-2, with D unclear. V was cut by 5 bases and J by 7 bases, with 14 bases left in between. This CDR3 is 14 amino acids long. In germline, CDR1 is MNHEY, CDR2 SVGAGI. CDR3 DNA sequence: TGTGCCAGCAGTCCCCCGGGTGTCGACGGGGAGCTGTTTTTT. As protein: CASSPPGVDGELFF.

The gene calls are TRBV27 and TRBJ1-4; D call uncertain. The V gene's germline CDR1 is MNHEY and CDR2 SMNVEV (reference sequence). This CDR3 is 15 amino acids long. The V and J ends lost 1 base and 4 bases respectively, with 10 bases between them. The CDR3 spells CASSLFGVVNEKLFF. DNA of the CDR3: TGTGCCAGCAGTTTATTCGGAGTGGTTAATGAAAAACTGTTTTTT.

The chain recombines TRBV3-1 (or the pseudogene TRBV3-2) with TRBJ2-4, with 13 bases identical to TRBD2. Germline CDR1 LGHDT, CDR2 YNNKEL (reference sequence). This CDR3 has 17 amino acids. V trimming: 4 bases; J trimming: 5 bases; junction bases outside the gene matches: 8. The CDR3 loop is CASSPKGLAGAENIQYF. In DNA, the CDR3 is TGTGCCAGCAGCCCAAAAGGACTAGCGGGGGCCGAAAACATTCAGTACTTC.

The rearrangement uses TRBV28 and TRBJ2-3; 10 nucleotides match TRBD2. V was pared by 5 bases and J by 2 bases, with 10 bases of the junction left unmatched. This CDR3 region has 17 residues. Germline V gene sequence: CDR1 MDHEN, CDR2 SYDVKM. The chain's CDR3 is CASSPRLAGLLTDTQYF. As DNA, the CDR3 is TGTGCCAGCAGTCCACGACTAGCGGGCCTCCTCACAGATACGCAGTATTTT.

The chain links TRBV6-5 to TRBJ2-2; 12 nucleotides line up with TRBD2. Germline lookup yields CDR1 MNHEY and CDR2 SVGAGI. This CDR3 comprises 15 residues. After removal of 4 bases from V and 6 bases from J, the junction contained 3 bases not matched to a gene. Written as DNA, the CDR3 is TGTGCCAGCAGTTCCCTAGCGGGGGGGCCCGGGGAGCTGTTTTTT. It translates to CASSSLAGGPGELFF.

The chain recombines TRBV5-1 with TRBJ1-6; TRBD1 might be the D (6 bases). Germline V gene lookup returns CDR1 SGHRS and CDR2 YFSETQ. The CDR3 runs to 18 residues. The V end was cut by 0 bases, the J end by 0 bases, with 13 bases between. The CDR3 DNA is TGCGCCAGCAGCTTGGAGTGGGGGCCGAGCTCCTATAATTCACCCCTCCACTTT. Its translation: CASSLEWGPSSYNSPLHF.

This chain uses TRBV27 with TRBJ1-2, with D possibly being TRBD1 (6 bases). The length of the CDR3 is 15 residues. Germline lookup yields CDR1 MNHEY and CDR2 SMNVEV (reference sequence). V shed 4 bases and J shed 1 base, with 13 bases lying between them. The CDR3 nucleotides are TGTGCCAGCAGTTCCCGCAGGGGTTTTAACTATGGCTACACCTTC. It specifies CASSSRRGFNYGYTF.

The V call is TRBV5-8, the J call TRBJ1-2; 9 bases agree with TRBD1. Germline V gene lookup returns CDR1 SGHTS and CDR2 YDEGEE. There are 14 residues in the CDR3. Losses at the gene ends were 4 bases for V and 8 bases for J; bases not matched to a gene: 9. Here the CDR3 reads CASSKTDRGGGYTF. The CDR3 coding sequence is TGTGCCAGCAGCAAGACAGACAGGGGGGGCGGCTACACCTTC.

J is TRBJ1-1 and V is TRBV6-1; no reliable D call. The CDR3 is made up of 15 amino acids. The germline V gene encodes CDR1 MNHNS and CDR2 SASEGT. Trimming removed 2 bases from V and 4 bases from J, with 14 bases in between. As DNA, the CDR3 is TGTGCCAGCAGTGAATATTCTGGAGTTGGCACTGAAGCTTTCTTT. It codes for CASSEYSGVGTEAFF.

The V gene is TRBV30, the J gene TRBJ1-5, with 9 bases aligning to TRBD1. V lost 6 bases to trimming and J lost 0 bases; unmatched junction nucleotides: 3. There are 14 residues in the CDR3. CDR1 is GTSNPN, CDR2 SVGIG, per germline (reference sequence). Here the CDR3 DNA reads TGTGCCTGCCAGACAGGGGGTAGCAATCAGCCCCAGCATTTT. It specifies CACQTGGSNQPQHF.

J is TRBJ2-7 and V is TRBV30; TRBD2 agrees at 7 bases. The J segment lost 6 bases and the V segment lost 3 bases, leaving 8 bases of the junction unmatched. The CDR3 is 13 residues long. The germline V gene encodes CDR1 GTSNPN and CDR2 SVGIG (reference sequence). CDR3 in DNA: TGTGCCTGGAGGGCAAAAGCGGGGTCCGAGCAGTACTTC. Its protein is CAWRAKAGSEQYF. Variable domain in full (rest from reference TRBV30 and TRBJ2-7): SQTIHQWPATLVQPVGSPLSLECTVEGTSNPNLYWYRQAAGRGLQLLFYSVGIGQISSEVPQNLSASRPQDRQFILSSKKLLLSDSGFYLCAWRAKAGSEQYFGPGTRLTVT.

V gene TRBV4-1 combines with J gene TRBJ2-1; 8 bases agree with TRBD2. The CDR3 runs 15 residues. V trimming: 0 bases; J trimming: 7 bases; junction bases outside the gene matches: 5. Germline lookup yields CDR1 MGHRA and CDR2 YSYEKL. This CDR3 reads CASSQDRGGWNEQFF. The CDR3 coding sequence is TGCGCCAGCAGCCAAGATCGGGGGGGATGGAATGAGCAGTTCTTC.

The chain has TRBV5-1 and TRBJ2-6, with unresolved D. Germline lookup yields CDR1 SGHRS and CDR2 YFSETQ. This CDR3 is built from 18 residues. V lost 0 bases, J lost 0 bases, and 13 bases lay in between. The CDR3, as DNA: TGCGCCAGCAGCTTGGCTGGCGACACCATCTCTGGGGCCAACGTCCTGACTTTC. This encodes CASSLAGDTISGANVLTF.

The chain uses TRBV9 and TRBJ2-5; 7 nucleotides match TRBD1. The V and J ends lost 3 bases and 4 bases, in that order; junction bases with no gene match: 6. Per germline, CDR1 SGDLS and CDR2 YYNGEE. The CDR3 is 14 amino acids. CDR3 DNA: TGTGCCAGCAGCGGGGGACAGCCCGGAGAGACCCAGTACTTC. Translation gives CASSGGQPGETQYF.

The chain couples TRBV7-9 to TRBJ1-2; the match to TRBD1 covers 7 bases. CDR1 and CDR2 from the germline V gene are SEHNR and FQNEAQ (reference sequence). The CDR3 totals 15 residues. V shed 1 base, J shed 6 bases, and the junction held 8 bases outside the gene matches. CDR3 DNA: TGTGCCAGCAGCTTAGTGGCGGGGACAGTAGATGGCTACACCTTC. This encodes CASSLVAGTVDGYTF.

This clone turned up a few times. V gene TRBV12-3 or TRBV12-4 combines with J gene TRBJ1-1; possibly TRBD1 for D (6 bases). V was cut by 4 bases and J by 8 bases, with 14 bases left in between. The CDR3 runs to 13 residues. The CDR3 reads CASSYTGFSEAFF. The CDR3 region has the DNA TGTGCCAGCAGTTATACAGGGTTTTCCGAAGCTTTCTTT.

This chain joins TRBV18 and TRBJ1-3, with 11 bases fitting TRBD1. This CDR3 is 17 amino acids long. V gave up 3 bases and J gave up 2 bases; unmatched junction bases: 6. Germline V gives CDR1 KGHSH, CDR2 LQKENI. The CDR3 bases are TGTGCCAGCTCACCTAGGACAGGGGGCTCCCCTGGAAACACCATATATTTT. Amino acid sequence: CASSPRTGGSPGNTIYF.

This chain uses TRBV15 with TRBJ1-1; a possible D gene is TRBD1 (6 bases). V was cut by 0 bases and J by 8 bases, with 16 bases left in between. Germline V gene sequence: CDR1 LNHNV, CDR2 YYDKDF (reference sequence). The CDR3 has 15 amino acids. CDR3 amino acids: CATSRDILQGSEAFF. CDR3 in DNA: TGTGCCACCAGCAGAGATATACTACAGGGTTCGGAAGCTTTCTTT.

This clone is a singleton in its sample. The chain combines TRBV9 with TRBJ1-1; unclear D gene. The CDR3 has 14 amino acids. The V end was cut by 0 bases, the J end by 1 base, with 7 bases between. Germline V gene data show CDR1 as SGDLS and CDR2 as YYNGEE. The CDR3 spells CASSVVGQNTEAFF. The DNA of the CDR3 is TGTGCCAGCAGCGTAGTTGGCCAGAACACTGAAGCTTTCTTT.

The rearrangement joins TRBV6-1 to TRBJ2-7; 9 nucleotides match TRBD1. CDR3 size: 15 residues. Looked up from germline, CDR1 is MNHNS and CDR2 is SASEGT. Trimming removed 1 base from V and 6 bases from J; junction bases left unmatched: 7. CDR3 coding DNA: TGTGCCAGCAGTGAAGTCGGGACAGGGTTTGTCGAGCAGTACTTC. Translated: CASSEVGTGFVEQYF.

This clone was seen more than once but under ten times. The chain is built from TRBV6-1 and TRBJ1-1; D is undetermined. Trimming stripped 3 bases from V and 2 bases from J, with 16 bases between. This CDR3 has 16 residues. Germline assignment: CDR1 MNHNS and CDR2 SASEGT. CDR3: CASSDEAGGDNTEAFF. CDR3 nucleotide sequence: TGTGCCAGCAGTGACGAGGCAGGAGGAGACAACACTGAAGCTTTCTTT.

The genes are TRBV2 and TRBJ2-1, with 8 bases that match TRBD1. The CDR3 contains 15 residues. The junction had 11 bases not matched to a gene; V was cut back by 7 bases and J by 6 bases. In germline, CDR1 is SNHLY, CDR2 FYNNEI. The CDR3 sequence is CASNPQTGARNEQFF. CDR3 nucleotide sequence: TGTGCCAGCAACCCCCAGACAGGGGCGCGCAATGAGCAGTTCTTC.

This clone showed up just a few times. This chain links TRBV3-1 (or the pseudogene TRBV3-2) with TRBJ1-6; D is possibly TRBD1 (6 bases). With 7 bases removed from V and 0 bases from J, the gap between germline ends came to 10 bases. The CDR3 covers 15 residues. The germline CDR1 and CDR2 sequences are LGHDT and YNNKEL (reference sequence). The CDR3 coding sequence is TGTGCCAGCACCACACAGGGCTCCTATAATTCACCCCTCCACTTT. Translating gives CASTTQGSYNSPLHF.

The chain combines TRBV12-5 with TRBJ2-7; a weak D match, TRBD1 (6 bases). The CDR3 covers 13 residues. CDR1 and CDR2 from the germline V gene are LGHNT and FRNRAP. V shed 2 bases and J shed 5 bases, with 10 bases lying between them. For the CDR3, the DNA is TGTGCTAGTGGTTTGCGCAGGGGCAACGAGCAGTACTTC. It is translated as CASGLRRGNEQYF.

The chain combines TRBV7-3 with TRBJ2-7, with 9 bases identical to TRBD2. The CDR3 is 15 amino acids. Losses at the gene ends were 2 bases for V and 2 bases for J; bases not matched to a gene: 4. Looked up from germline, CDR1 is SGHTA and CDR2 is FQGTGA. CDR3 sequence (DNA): TGTGCCAGCAGCTTATCTAGCGGGGATACCTACGAGCAGTACTTC. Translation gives CASSLSSGDTYEQYF.

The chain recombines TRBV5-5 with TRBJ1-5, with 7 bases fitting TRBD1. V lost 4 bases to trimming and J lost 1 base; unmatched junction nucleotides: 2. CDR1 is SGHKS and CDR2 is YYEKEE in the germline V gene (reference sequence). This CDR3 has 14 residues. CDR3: CASSPGQSNQPQHF. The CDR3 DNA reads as TGTGCCAGCAGCCCGGGACAGAGCAATCAGCCCCAGCATTTT. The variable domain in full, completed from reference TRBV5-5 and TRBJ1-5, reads DAGVTQSPTHLIKTRGQQVTLRCSPISGHKSVSWYQQVLGQGPQFIFQYYEKEERGRGNFPDRFSARQFPNYSSELNVNALLLGDSALYLCASSPGQSNQPQHFGDGTRLSIL.

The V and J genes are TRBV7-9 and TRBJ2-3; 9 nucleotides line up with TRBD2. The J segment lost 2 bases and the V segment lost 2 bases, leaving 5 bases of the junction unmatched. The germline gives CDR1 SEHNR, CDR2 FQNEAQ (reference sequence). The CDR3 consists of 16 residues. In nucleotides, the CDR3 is TGTGCCAGCAGCTTATCCGGGACTAGCTACACAGATACGCAGTATTTT. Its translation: CASSLSGTSYTDTQYF.